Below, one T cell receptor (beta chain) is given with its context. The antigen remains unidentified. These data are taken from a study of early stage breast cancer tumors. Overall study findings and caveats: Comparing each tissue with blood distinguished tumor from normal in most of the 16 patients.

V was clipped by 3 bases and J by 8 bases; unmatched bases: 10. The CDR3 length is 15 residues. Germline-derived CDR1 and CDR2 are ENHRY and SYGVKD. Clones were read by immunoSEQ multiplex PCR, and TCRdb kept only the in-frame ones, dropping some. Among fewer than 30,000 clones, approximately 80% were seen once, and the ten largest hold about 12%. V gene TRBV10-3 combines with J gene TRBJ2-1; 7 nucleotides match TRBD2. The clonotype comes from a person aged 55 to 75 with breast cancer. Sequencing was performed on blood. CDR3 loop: CAISDRDYPTDEQFF. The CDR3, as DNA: TGTGCCATCAGTGACCGGGACTATCCTACGGATGAGCAGTTCTTC.